Below, 32 T cell receptor beta chains from the same sample are listed, as sequenced in a study of naive and memory T cell subsets (dated by TCRdb to the late 2010s). Overall study results and their limits: A few larger clonotypes were present in naive repertoires, especially CD8 naive repertoires, and these clonotypes were possibly memory cells re-expressing CD45RA.

Library preparation employed UMI-ligation and nested PCR. TCRdb lists the instrument as Illumina MiSeq. The beta constant-region primer consisted of an equimolar mixture of two oligonucleotides that together covered TRBC1 and TRBC2. The ligated cDNA went through four rounds of PCR with nested alpha and beta constant-region primers together with the SP2 primer. TCRdb took the public reads, trimmed them with fastp at Q25, ran MiXCR for clone calling and kept in-frame beta chains. Each CDR3 protein gets just one entry, which takes the most common genes and DNA from the rows behind it. The sample contains some 110,000 distinct CDR3 sequences, roughly 15% of them found a single time. The leading ten clones occupy roughly 2.8% of the sample. Their target antigens are unknown. Sequenced: naive CD8+ T cells from blood. In the paper's terms, the cell subset or site label means: naive T cells, CD45RA high CD27+. These receptor sequences come from a human donor in good health.

The chain links TRBV4-3 to TRBJ2-3; TRBD1 matches at 7 bases. After removal of 0 bases from V and 5 bases from J, the junction contained 2 bases not matched to a gene. The CDR3 consists of 14 residues. Germline CDR1 LGHNA, CDR2 YSLEER. In DNA form, the CDR3 reads TGCGCCAGCAGCCAAGAAAGACAGGGAGATACGCAGTATTTT. This sequence encodes CASSQERQGDTQYF.

This clonotype showed up just a few times. The chain recombines TRBV4-1 with TRBJ2-7; 8 bases fit TRBD1. The CDR3 sequence is 14 residues long. V was clipped by 4 bases and J by 7 bases; unmatched bases: 9. CDR1 is MGHRA, CDR2 YSYEKL, per germline. As DNA, the CDR3 is TGCGCCAGCAGCCTCGAGGACAGGGCTCAGGAGCAGTACTTC. Translating it yields CASSLEDRAQEQYF.

At least ten counts were recorded for this clonotype. V is TRBV28 and J is TRBJ2-2, with D unresolved. Germline V CDR1 and CDR2: MDHEN, SYDVKM. The germline V and J ends were trimmed by 9 bases and 6 bases, with 11 bases remaining between them. There are 12 residues in the CDR3. CDR3 DNA: TGTGCCAGTAAAAGGGTCGCCGGGGAGCTGTTTTTT. This gives the protein CASKRVAGELFF.

The chain carries TRBV4-2 and TRBJ1-2; 7 bases are shared with TRBD1. The CDR3 is 18 amino acids. Trimming removed 0 bases from V and 1 base from J; junction bases left unmatched: 11. Germline CDR1 reads LGHNA; CDR2 reads YNFKEQ. The CDR3: CASSQDEGGVGRNYGYTF. DNA for the CDR3: TGTGCCAGCAGCCAAGATGAAGGGGGCGTCGGCCGTAACTATGGCTACACCTTC.

The V call is TRBV4-2, the J call TRBJ2-3; TRBD2 might be the D (6 bases). The CDR3 contains 16 residues. CDR1 and CDR2 (germline): LGHNA, YNFKEQ. Trimming took off 0 bases at V and 0 bases at J, with 10 bases between the two ends. The CDR3 sequence is CASSQEIGGSTDTQYF. CDR3 nucleotides: TGTGCCAGCAGCCAAGAAATTGGAGGGAGCACAGATACGCAGTATTTT.

CDR3 DNA: TGTGCCAGCAGCTTAAGAGGAGGTTGGCAGCGGGAGAAAGCGAACACCGGGGAGCTGTTTTTT. Protein product: CASSLRGGWQREKANTGELFF. V is TRBV7-3 and J is TRBJ2-2; 8 bases are shared with TRBD2. The trim removed 1 base at V and 0 bases at J, leaving 16 bases unmatched. This CDR3 comprises 21 residues. The germline CDR1 and CDR2 sequences are SGHTA and FQGTGA.

This chain connects TRBV11-3 to TRBJ2-1; D possibly corresponds to TRBD1 (6 bases). The CDR3 contains 16 residues. Trimming cost V 5 bases and J 0 bases, with 14 bases left between them. Germline V gene sequence: CDR1 SGHNT, CDR2 YENEEA. CDR3 residues: CASSADSSFSYNEQFF. CDR3 sequence (DNA): TGTGCCAGCAGCGCGGACAGCTCCTTCTCCTACAATGAGCAGTTCTTC. The whole variable domain, remainder taken from reference TRBV11-3 and TRBJ2-1, is EAGVVQSPRYKIIEKKQPVAFWCNPISGHNTLYWYLQNLGQGPELLIRYENEEAVDDSQLPKDRFSAERLKGVDSTLKIQPAELGDSAVYLCASSADSSFSYNEQFFGPGTRLTVL.

At least ten counts were recorded for this clonotype. V is TRBV12-3 or TRBV12-4 and J is TRBJ1-5; D perhaps matches TRBD1 (6 bases). CDR3 length: 14 residues. Trimming pared 1 base from V and 3 bases from J, leaving 7 bases between. The CDR3 sequence is CASSLEGDNQPQHF. The CDR3 nucleotides are TGTGCCAGCAGTTTAGAGGGGGACAATCAGCCCCAGCATTTT.

V is TRBV7-9 and J is TRBJ2-7; 7 bases fit TRBD2. Germline lookup yields CDR1 SEHNR and CDR2 FQNEAQ (reference sequence). The J segment lost 6 bases and the V segment lost 5 bases, leaving 4 bases of the junction unmatched. The CDR3 length is 12 residues. CDR3 loop: CASSAGASEQYF. For the CDR3, the DNA is TGTGCCAGCAGCGCGGGAGCGAGCGAGCAGTACTTC. Looking up the rest from reference TRBV7-9 and TRBJ2-7 gives the full variable domain: DTGVSQNPRHKITKRGQNVTFRCDPISEHNRLYWYRQTLGQGPEFLTYFQNEAQLEKSRLLSDRFSAERPKGSFSTLEIQRTEQGDSAMYLCASSAGASEQYFGPGTRLTVT.

This clonotype was counted a few times. The chain recombines TRBV5-4 with TRBJ2-5, with 9 bases aligning to TRBD1. CDR3 length: 13 amino acids. CDR1 is SGHNT, CDR2 YYREEE, per germline (reference sequence). Germline trimming cut 10 bases from V and 3 bases from J; bases unmatched to any gene: 7. CDR3 bases: TGTGCCGGCGGACAGGGGATCGAAGAGACCCAGTACTTC. This gives the protein CAGGQGIEETQYF. The variable domain in full, completed from reference TRBV5-4 and TRBJ2-5, reads ETGVTQSPTHLIKTRGQQVTLRCSSQSGHNTVSWYQQALGQGPQFIFQYYREEENGRGNFPPRFSGLQFPNYSSELNVNALELDDSALYLCAGGQGIEETQYFGPGTRLLVL.

This chain connects TRBV27 to TRBJ2-1; D remains ambiguous. The CDR3 contains 12 residues. Germline V gene lookup returns CDR1 MNHEY and CDR2 SMNVEV (reference sequence). V shed 3 bases and J shed 5 bases, with 5 bases lying between them. This chain's CDR3 is CASSFPNNEQFF. CDR3 nucleotide sequence: TGTGCCAGCAGTTTCCCCAACAATGAGCAGTTCTTC.

The rearrangement joins TRBV30 to TRBJ1-4; tentative D call: TRBD1 (5 bases). There are 10 residues in the CDR3. Germline lookup yields CDR1 GTSNPN and CDR2 SVGIG (reference sequence). Trimming stripped 5 bases from V and 12 bases from J, with 10 bases between. The CDR3 region is CAWATGELFF. The CDR3 DNA sequence: TGTGCCTGGGCAACAGGAGAACTGTTTTTT.

There are a few counts of this clonotype. This chain uses TRBV12-3 or TRBV12-4 with TRBJ2-3; D not resolved. Trimming cost V 5 bases and J 2 bases, with 8 bases left between them. CDR3 length: 13 amino acids. Here the CDR3 DNA reads TGTGCCAGCAGTCCCCGTCCCACAGATACGCAGTATTTT. Encoded protein: CASSPRPTDTQYF.

The J gene is TRBJ2-1, the V gene TRBV28; 10 bases agree with TRBD1. The germline V gene has CDR1 MDHEN and CDR2 SYDVKM. This CDR3 is built from 16 residues. V shed 3 bases, J shed 9 bases, and the junction held 11 bases outside the gene matches. This chain's CDR3 is CASSFLDRGLVSEQFF. The CDR3 DNA reads TGTGCCAGCAGTTTTTTGGACAGGGGGTTGGTTAGTGAGCAGTTCTTC.

At least ten counts were recorded for this clonotype. The V call is TRBV12-3 or TRBV12-4, the J call TRBJ1-5; D uncertain. The CDR3 totals 13 residues. V dropped 8 bases and J dropped 5 bases, with 13 bases sitting between them. The CDR3 region has the DNA TGTGCCAGCGGAGGGCAGGACGATCAGCCCCAGCATTTT. Protein product: CASGGQDDQPQHF.

Many counts were recorded for this clonotype. The chain links TRBV20-1 to TRBJ2-1; maybe TRBD2 (6 bases). Per germline, CDR1 DFQATT and CDR2 SNEGSKA (reference sequence). The CDR3 is 12 amino acids. Trimming stripped 4 bases from V and 6 bases from J, with 10 bases between. DNA of the CDR3: TGCAGTGCTAACCGGGACTTCAATGAGCAGTTCTTC. Protein: CSANRDFNEQFF.

This clonotype came up a few times. The chain uses TRBV15 and TRBJ2-7; 7 nucleotides line up with TRBD1. This CDR3 is built from 15 residues. Germline CDR1 reads LNHNV; CDR2 reads YYDKDF (reference sequence). V lost 5 bases and J lost 5; bases outside the gene matches: 12. CDR3 region: CATSPRGTAGNEQYF. The CDR3 bases are TGTGCCACCAGCCCGCGAGGGACAGCCGGAAACGAGCAGTACTTC.

This sequence joins TRBV3-1 and TRBJ2-5; D is possibly TRBD1 (6 bases). V lost 4 bases and J 0 bases, leaving 15 bases between the germline ends. This CDR3 is built from 16 residues. Germline CDR1 reads LGHDT; CDR2 reads YNNKEL (reference sequence). The CDR3 nucleotides are TGTGCCAGCAGCCCCCCGACGGACAGTTACCAAGAGACCCAGTACTTC. It yields the protein CASSPPTDSYQETQYF.

This clonotype was recorded at least ten times. This chain connects TRBV15 to TRBJ1-3; possibly TRBD1 for D (6 bases). CDR1 and CDR2 (germline): LNHNV, YYDKDF (reference sequence). CDR3 length equals 15 residues. The V end lost 1 base, the J end lost 3 bases, and 10 bases lay between the germline ends. In nucleotides, the CDR3 is TGTGCCACCAGCAGAGGACAGGACTTTGGAAACACCATATATTTT. Translation gives CATSRGQDFGNTIYF.

The chain is built from TRBV23-1 and TRBJ2-7; 8 nucleotides match TRBD2. TRBV23-1 has ORF status, its function being uncertain. The CDR3 runs to 14 residues. V lost 2 bases, J lost 3 bases, and 3 bases stayed unmatched. The CDR3 reads CASSQPSGGYEQYF. For the CDR3, the DNA is TGCGCCAGCAGTCAACCAAGCGGGGGCTACGAGCAGTACTTC.

At least ten counts were recorded for this clonotype. The chain couples TRBV20-1 to TRBJ2-1; TRBD2 aligns across 11 bases. CDR1 and CDR2 (germline): DFQATT, SNEGSKA (reference sequence). The CDR3 covers 17 residues. V shed 1 base and J 4 bases; nucleotides not matched to a gene: 9. CDR3 DNA sequence: TGCAGTGCTAGAGGGGGCGTGACTAGCGGGGTTTACAATGAGCAGTTCTTC. Translating it yields CSARGGVTSGVYNEQFF.

This chain uses TRBV12-3 or TRBV12-4 with TRBJ2-2; 7 bases align to TRBD1. After removal of 8 bases from V and 1 base from J, the junction contained 4 bases not matched to a gene. There are 14 residues in the CDR3. CDR3 loop: CASGRQGNTGELFF. The CDR3 nucleotides are TGTGCCAGCGGTCGACAGGGGAACACCGGGGAGCTGTTTTTT.

Written as DNA, the CDR3 is TGCGCCAGCAGCTTGCCCCGGGACAGGGGGTCTTACGAGCAGTACTTC. It is translated as CASSLPRDRGSYEQYF. This sequence joins TRBV5-1 and TRBJ2-7; 11 nucleotides line up with TRBD1. This CDR3 has 16 residues. Germline CDR1 is SGHRS and CDR2 is YFSETQ. The trim removed 1 base at V and 4 bases at J, leaving 7 bases unmatched.

This clonotype was seen more than once but under ten times. The CDR3 sequence: CASSQVSGRTGELFF. In DNA, the CDR3 is TGTGCCAGCAGCCAAGTCTCAGGGAGAACCGGGGAGCTGTTTTTT. The chain uses TRBV14 and TRBJ2-2; D tentatively fits TRBD1 or TRBD2 (5 bases each). The CDR3 extends over 15 amino acids. In germline, CDR1 is SGHDN, CDR2 FVKESK. V was shortened by 1 base and J by 5 bases, with 11 bases between the two germline ends.

This clonotype showed up many times. This chain links TRBV6-2 or TRBV6-3 with TRBJ2-3; TRBD1 agrees at 8 bases. Trimming took 2 bases from V and 4 from J; bases not matched to a gene: 14. Germline V gene sequence: CDR1 MNHEY, CDR2 SVGEGT. This CDR3 region has 18 residues. CDR3 nucleotide sequence: TGTGCCAGCAGTTACGTGGACAGGGTAGCGAGGACCGCAGATACGCAGTATTTT. Encoded protein: CASSYVDRVARTADTQYF.

This clonotype has only a few counts. CDR3 coding DNA: TGTGCCAGCAGCCCCTACGCGGGGCGGAATGAAAAACTGTTTTTT. Translated: CASSPYAGRNEKLFF. This chain joins TRBV5-4 and TRBJ1-4, with a weak D call TRBD1 (5 bases). The CDR3 is 15 residues long. The ends were cut back, 4 bases at V and 5 bases at J, with 15 bases in the middle. CDR1 is SGHNT and CDR2 is YYREEE in the germline V gene (reference sequence). Full variable domain (rest looked up from reference TRBV5-4 and TRBJ1-4): ETGVTQSPTHLIKTRGQQVTLRCSSQSGHNTVSWYQQALGQGPQFIFQYYREEENGRGNFPPRFSGLQFPNYSSELNVNALELDDSALYLCASSPYAGRNEKLFFGSGTQLSVL.

The chain carries TRBV27 and TRBJ1-2; maybe TRBD1 (5 bases). V was trimmed by 3 bases and J by 5 bases, leaving 10 bases between them. Germline V gives CDR1 MNHEY, CDR2 SMNVEV (reference sequence). There are 13 residues in the CDR3. DNA of the CDR3: TGTGCCAGCAGTTTTACCGGGACGTATGGCTACACCTTC. Translation: CASSFTGTYGYTF.

A remark on this clonotype: An end of the junction differs from the germline gene, which may be a read error. This chain links TRBV5-1 with TRBJ1-5, with 10 bases identical to TRBD1. Germline V lookup: CDR1 SGHRS, CDR2 YFSETQ. This CDR3 has 14 residues. The DNA for the CDR3 is TGCGCCAGCAGCTCCGGACAGGGGGGTCAGCCCAAGCATTTT. It yields the protein CASSSGQGGQPKHF.

This clonotype occurred many times. The chain links TRBV4-3 to TRBJ2-1; D ambiguous. Trimming took off 2 bases at V and 8 bases at J, with 16 bases between the two ends. The CDR3 has 15 residues. Germline V gene sequence: CDR1 LGHNA, CDR2 YSLEER. The CDR3 DNA is TGCGCCAGCAGCCAATACTCCGGTAGGGTCGATGAGCAGTTCTTC. Residues: CASSQYSGRVDEQFF.

This clonotype showed up just a few times. The CDR3 is CASSLAVVGRQAVDEQFF. CDR3 coding DNA: TGTGCCAGCAGCTTAGCAGTAGTGGGGCGACAGGCAGTCGATGAGCAGTTCTTC. The chain recombines TRBV11-1 with TRBJ2-1, with D possibly matching TRBD1 (6 bases). Per germline, CDR1 SGHAT and CDR2 FQDESV (reference sequence). The CDR3 runs 18 residues. V was cut by 0 bases and J by 8 bases, with 23 bases left in between.

The rearrangement uses TRBV6-5 and TRBJ2-3, with 14 bases matching TRBD2. The germline CDR1 and CDR2 sequences are MNHEY and SVGAGI. V lost 8 bases to trimming and J lost 6 bases; unmatched junction nucleotides: 7. The length of the CDR3 is 15 residues. CDR3 protein: CASGGLAGGGDTQYF. CDR3 bases: TGTGCCAGCGGCGGACTAGCGGGGGGCGGTGATACGCAGTATTTT.

There are many counts of this clonotype. The chain links TRBV5-1 to TRBJ2-1; TRBD2 matches 9 bases. The CDR3 contains 14 residues. Germline V gene lookup returns CDR1 SGHRS and CDR2 YFSETQ. Losses at the gene ends were 4 bases for V and 4 bases for J; bases not matched to a gene: 3. The CDR3 nucleotides are TGCGCCAGCAGCCTTCTAGCGGGGTACAATGAGCAGTTCTTC. Amino acid sequence: CASSLLAGYNEQFF.